The rows below give T cell receptor beta chains drawn from one sample of a study of blood T cell repertoires in COVID-19. TCRdb's copy holds only in-frame clones and misses some; the assay was immunoSEQ multiplex PCR. This sample has 100,000 or so clones; around 83% occur once, and the top ten carry 15%. The specimen sequenced was peripheral blood. These receptor sequences come from an elderly woman with acute or convalescent COVID-19. CDR3s include the opening cysteine and the closing phenylalanine or tryptophan. Fields, in order: V gene, clone size, D gene, J gene, CDR3 DNA, CDR3 protein. A D gene is named only where the DNA matches it firmly. Some rows mark clone size as missing; the rest say once, few, many or name a class of expanded clone.

V: TRBV12-3/TRBV12-4
size: .
D: TRBD2
J: TRBJ2-1
DNA: TGTGCCAGCAGACCCCGACTAGCGGGGCTATTCTTC
CDR3: CASRPRLAGLFF

V: TRBV28
size: .
D: .
J: TRBJ2-5
DNA: TGTGCCAGCAGTTTAGGGGGGCAAGAGACCCAGTACTTC
CDR3: CASSLGGQETQYF

V: TRBV29-1
size: .
D: .
J: TRBJ2-1
DNA: TGCAGCCTCCGGGACACCTCCTACAATGAGCAGTTCTTC
CDR3: CSLRDTSYNEQFF

V: TRBV27
size: .
D: TRBD2
J: TRBJ2-3
DNA: TGTGCCAGCAATCCAACGGGAGGGCGAGGAGATACGCAGTATTTT
CDR3: CASNPTGGRGDTQYF

V: TRBV27
size: .
D: .
J: TRBJ2-6
DNA: TGTGCCAGCGGCCTACAGGGCCCTGGGGCCAACGTCCTGACTTTC
CDR3: CASGLQGPGANVLTF

V: TRBV19
size: few
D: .
J: TRBJ1-3
DNA: TGTGCCAGCCTTCTAGTCGGAGGAAACACCATATATTTT
CDR3: CASLLVGGNTIYF

V: TRBV6-5
size: .
D: .
J: TRBJ1-2
DNA: TGTGCCAGCAGGCCACGACAGGTTCTAAACTATGGCTACACCTTC
CDR3: CASRPRQVLNYGYTF

V: TRBV5-1
size: .
D: .
J: TRBJ1-5
DNA: TGCGCCAGCAGCTTGGCCTGGGGCGAAGAGCAGCATTTT
CDR3: CASSLAWGEEQHF

V: TRBV28
size: .
D: .
J: TRBJ2-7
DNA: TGTGCCAGCAGTTTATTTGTTGAGGCCCGGCAGTACTTC
CDR3: CASSLFVEARQYF

V: TRBV28
size: .
D: .
J: TRBJ1-2
DNA: TGTGCCAGCACCAACAACAGGGCCAACTATGGCTACACCTTC
CDR3: CASTNNRANYGYTF

V: TRBV9
size: once
D: TRBD1
J: TRBJ2-3
DNA: TGTGCCAGCAGCCCCCGGACAGGCCGCACAGATACGCAGTATTTT
CDR3: CASSPRTGRTDTQYF

V: TRBV19
size: .
D: TRBD2
J: TRBJ2-3
DNA: TGTGCCAGTAGTACCCTAGCGGGAGGGACAGATACGCAGTATTTT
CDR3: CASSTLAGGTDTQYF

V: TRBV2
size: few
D: TRBD1
J: TRBJ1-6
DNA: TGTGCCAGCGGACAGGGGGCGGGTTCACCCCTCCACTTT
CDR3: CASGQGAGSPLHF

V: TRBV5-1
size: .
D: TRBD1
J: TRBJ1-1
DNA: TGCGCCAGCAGCATACAGGGGAGCGGCAACACTGAAGCTTTCTTT
CDR3: CASSIQGSGNTEAFF

V: TRBV29-1
size: .
D: TRBD2
J: TRBJ2-3
DNA: TGCAGCATCTCAAGACTAGCGGGAACAGATACGCAGTATTTT
CDR3: CSISRLAGTDTQYF

V: TRBV7-2
size: .
D: .
J: TRBJ2-3
DNA: TGTGCCAGCAGCTCGGACTGGGATTTGAATACGCAGTATTTT
CDR3: CASSSDWDLNTQYF

V: TRBV7-9
size: .
D: TRBD2
J: TRBJ2-5
DNA: TGTGCCAGCAGCTGGGGGACTAGCATAGAGACCCAGTACTTC
CDR3: CASSWGTSIETQYF

V: TRBV4-1
size: .
D: .
J: TRBJ1-1
DNA: TGCGCCAGCAGCCAAGAAAACTTAAGGAGGCGGGCTTTCTTT
CDR3: CASSQENLRRRAFF

V: TRBV2
size: few
D: TRBD2
J: TRBJ2-2
DNA: TGTGCCAGCAAGAGCGGGGACACCGGGGAGCTGTTTTTT
CDR3: CASKSGDTGELFF

V: TRBV18
size: .
D: TRBD2
J: TRBJ2-7
DNA: TGTGCCAGCTCACCACAAGCGGGGGGTGGTTCCTACGAGCAGTACTTC
CDR3: CASSPQAGGGSYEQYF

V: TRBV19
size: .
D: .
J: TRBJ1-2
DNA: TGTGCCAGTAGTGATGGTTTCGGTACTGAGGGCTACACCTTC
CDR3: CASSDGFGTEGYTF

V: TRBV5-1
size: once
D: .
J: TRBJ1-2
DNA: TGCGCCAGCAGCTTGGAGGAGGTGGGTGGCTACACCTTC
CDR3: CASSLEEVGGYTF

V: TRBV10-3
size: .
D: .
J: TRBJ1-5
DNA: TGTGCCATCAGTGAACAAGACAATCAGCCCCAGCATTTT
CDR3: CAISEQDNQPQHF

V: TRBV2
size: .
D: .
J: TRBJ2-1
DNA: TGTGCCAGCAAGGTTCGGGAGCCGCCCGACTATGAGCAGTTCTTC
CDR3: CASKVREPPDYEQFF

V: TRBV4-3
size: .
D: TRBD2
J: TRBJ2-6
DNA: TGCGCCAGCAGCCAAGGGTTGATGGTGATGGGAGGGTCCGGGGCCAACGTCCTGACTTTC
CDR3: CASSQGLMVMGGSGANVLTF

V: TRBV5-4
size: .
D: TRBD1
J: TRBJ2-7
DNA: TGTGCCAGCAGCCCGGGACAGGCCGTCTCCTACGAGCAGTACTTC
CDR3: CASSPGQAVSYEQYF

V: TRBV27
size: .
D: TRBD2
J: TRBJ2-1
DNA: TGTGCCAGCAGTTTGGGACTAGCGGGAGGGAATGAGCAGTTCTTC
CDR3: CASSLGLAGGNEQFF

V: TRBV10-1
size: .
D: TRBD1
J: TRBJ2-5
DNA: TGCGCCAGCAGTGAGTCCGAGGGGGCGGGAGAGACCCAGTACTTC
CDR3: CASSESEGAGETQYF

V: TRBV7-2
size: .
D: .
J: TRBJ2-3
DNA: TGTGCCAGCAGCTTAGGTTCGGGTGTCACAGATACGCAGTATTTT
CDR3: CASSLGSGVTDTQYF

V: TRBV7-6
size: .
D: .
J: TRBJ1-1
DNA: TGTGCCAGCAGTCCAGAGAATGGAGCTACCGAAGCTTTCTTT
CDR3: CASSPENGATEAFF

V: TRBV19
size: once
D: .
J: TRBJ1-5
DNA: TGTGCCAGTAGTCGACAGTCCGGTCAGCCCCAGCATTTT
CDR3: CASSRQSGQPQHF

V: TRBV7-9
size: .
D: TRBD1
J: TRBJ2-3
DNA: TGTGCCAGCAGCTTAGCAGGGGGCCTCTCGACAGATACGCAGTATTTT
CDR3: CASSLAGGLSTDTQYF

V: TRBV3-1/TRBV3-2
size: few
D: TRBD2
J: TRBJ2-4
DNA: TGTGCCAGCAGCCCGACTAGCGGGAGCCAAAACATTCAGTACTTC
CDR3: CASSPTSGSQNIQYF

V: TRBV19
size: .
D: .
J: TRBJ1-3
DNA: TGTGCCAGTAGTGAGCGGTCTGGAAACACCATATATTTT
CDR3: CASSERSGNTIYF

V: TRBV6-6
size: once
D: .
J: TRBJ2-3
DNA: TGTGCCAGCCGTGAGAGAGATACGCAGTATTTT
CDR3: CASRERDTQYF

V: TRBV24-1
size: .
D: .
J: TRBJ2-2
DNA: TGTGCCACCAGTGATTTGGAGTTTGCGGGGCTGTTTTTT
CDR3: CATSDLEFAGLFF

V: TRBV5-6
size: .
D: .
J: TRBJ1-1
DNA: TGTGCCAGCTCTAGGGGCCCGAACACTGAAGCTTTCTTT
CDR3: CASSRGPNTEAFF

V: TRBV11-2
size: .
D: .
J: TRBJ2-2
DNA: TGTGCCAGCAGCTTTGGGCGGGGCGGGGAGCTGTTTTTT
CDR3: CASSFGRGGELFF

V: TRBV5-1
size: .
D: TRBD2
J: TRBJ2-1
DNA: TGCGCCAGCAGCTTGGATAGCGGGAGGCTCAATGAGCAGTTCTTC
CDR3: CASSLDSGRLNEQFF

V: TRBV27
size: .
D: TRBD1
J: TRBJ1-1
DNA: TGTGCCAGCAGTTTATACGGACAGGACACTGAAGCTTTCTTT
CDR3: CASSLYGQDTEAFF

V: TRBV14
size: .
D: .
J: TRBJ1-2
DNA: TGTGCCAGCAGCCACCGAGACAGTTCCGGCTACACCTTC
CDR3: CASSHRDSSGYTF

V: TRBV7-9
size: once
D: .
J: TRBJ2-2
DNA: TGTGCCAGCAGCTTATCCGAAGCCGCGGAGCTGTTTTTT
CDR3: CASSLSEAAELFF

V: TRBV5-1
size: .
D: TRBD1
J: TRBJ1-4
DNA: TGCGCCAGCAGCCCTGACCCGACAGGGAGGAATGAAAAACTGTTTTTT
CDR3: CASSPDPTGRNEKLFF

V: TRBV19
size: .
D: .
J: TRBJ1-2
DNA: TGTGCCAGTAGTATGTGGCCGGCGGCTGGCTACACCTTC
CDR3: CASSMWPAAGYTF

V: TRBV5-6
size: .
D: TRBD2
J: TRBJ2-5
DNA: TGTGCCAGCAGCTTGGATAGCGGGGGAACAGAGACCCAGTACTTC
CDR3: CASSLDSGGTETQYF

V: TRBV5-8
size: medium-sized
D: .
J: TRBJ1-4
DNA: TGTGCCAGCAGCTTCGATTTCGGGAATGAAAAACTGTTTTTT
CDR3: CASSFDFGNEKLFF

V: TRBV6-5
size: .
D: .
J: TRBJ1-1
DNA: TGTGCCAGCAGTTACCAGGGGACCCAAGCTTTCTTT
CDR3: CASSYQGTQAFF

V: TRBV18
size: .
D: .
J: TRBJ2-2
DNA: TGTGCCAGCTCACCACTCCAGCCAGAGCGCGGCACCGGGGAGCTGTTTTTT
CDR3: CASSPLQPERGTGELFF

V: TRBV19
size: .
D: TRBD1
J: TRBJ2-1
DNA: TGTGCCAGTCGTACGACCGGGACAGGACCCTACAATGAGCAGTTCTTC
CDR3: CASRTTGTGPYNEQFF

V: TRBV7-9
size: .
D: .
J: TRBJ2-3
DNA: TGTGCCAGCAGCTTAGTAAGCCGAGTACCAGATACGCAGTATTTT
CDR3: CASSLVSRVPDTQYF

V: TRBV27
size: .
D: TRBD2
J: TRBJ2-5
DNA: TGTGCCAGCCCCGATGGCGGGAGGGCCAGGGAGACCCAGTACTTC
CDR3: CASPDGGRARETQYF

V: TRBV5-6
size: .
D: .
J: TRBJ1-2
DNA: TGTGCCAGCAGCCAACACCTCTATGGCTACACCTTC
CDR3: CASSQHLYGYTF

V: TRBV27
size: .
D: .
J: TRBJ2-1
DNA: TGTGCCAGCAGAAGCCGGGGACAATACAATGAGCAGTTCTTC
CDR3: CASRSRGQYNEQFF